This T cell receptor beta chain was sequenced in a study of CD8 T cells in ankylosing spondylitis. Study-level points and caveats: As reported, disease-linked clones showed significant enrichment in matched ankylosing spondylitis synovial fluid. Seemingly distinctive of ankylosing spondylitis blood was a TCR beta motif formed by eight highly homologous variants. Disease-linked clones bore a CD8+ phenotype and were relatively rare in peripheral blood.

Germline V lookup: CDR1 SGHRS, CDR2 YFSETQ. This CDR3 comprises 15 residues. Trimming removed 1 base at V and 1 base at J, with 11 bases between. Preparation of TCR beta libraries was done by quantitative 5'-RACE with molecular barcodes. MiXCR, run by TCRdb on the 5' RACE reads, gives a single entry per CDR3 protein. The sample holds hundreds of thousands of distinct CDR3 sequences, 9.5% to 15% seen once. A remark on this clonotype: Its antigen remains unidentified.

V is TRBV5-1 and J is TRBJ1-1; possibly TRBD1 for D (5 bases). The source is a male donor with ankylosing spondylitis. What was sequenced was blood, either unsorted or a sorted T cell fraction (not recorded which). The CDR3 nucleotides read TGCGCCAGCAGCTTGCTCGACAGAAAGAACACTGAAGCTTTCTTT. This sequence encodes CASSLLDRKNTEAFF.